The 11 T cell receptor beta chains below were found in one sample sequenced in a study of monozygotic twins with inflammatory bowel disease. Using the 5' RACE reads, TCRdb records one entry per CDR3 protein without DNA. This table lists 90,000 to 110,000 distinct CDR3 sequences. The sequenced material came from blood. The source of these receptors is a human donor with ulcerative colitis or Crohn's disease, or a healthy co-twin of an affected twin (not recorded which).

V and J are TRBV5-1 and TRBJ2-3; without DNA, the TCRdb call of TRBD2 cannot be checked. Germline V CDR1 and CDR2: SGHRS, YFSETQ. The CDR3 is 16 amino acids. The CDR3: CASSFLSSGDTDTQYF.

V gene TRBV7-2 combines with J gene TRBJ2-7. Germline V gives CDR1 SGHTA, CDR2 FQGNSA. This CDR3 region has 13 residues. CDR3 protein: CASSLNPDYEQYF.

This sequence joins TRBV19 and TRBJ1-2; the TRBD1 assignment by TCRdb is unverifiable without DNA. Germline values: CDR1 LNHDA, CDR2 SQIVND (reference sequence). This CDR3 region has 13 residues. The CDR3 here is CASSRGPGHGYTF.

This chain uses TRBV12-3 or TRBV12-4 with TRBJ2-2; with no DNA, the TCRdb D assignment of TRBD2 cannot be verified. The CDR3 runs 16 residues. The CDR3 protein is CASSFRADPHTGELFF.

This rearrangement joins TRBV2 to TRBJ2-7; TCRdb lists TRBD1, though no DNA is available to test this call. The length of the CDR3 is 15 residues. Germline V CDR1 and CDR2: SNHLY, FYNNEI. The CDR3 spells CASSDSLGPRVEQYF.

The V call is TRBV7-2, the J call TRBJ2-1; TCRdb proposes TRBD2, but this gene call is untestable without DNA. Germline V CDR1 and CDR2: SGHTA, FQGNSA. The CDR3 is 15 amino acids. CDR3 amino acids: CASSLGTSAYNEQFF.

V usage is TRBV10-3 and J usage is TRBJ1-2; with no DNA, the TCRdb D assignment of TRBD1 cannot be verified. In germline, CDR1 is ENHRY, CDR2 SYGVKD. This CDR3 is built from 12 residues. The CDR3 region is CAISRDNYGYTF.

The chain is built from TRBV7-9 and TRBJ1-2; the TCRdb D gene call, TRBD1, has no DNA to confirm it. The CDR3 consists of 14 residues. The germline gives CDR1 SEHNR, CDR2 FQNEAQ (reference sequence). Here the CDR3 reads CASSLVPFRDGYTF.

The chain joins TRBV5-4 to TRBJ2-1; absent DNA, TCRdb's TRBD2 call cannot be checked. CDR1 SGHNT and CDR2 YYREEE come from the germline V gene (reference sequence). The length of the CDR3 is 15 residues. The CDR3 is CASSPSSGPYNEQFF.

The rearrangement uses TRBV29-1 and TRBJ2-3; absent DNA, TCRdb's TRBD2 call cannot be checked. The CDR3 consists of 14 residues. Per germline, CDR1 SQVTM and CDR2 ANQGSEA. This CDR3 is CTSVLAGVVDTQYF.

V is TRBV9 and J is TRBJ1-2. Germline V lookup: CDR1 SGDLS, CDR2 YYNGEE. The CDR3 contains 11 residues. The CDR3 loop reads CASSMTMGYTF.